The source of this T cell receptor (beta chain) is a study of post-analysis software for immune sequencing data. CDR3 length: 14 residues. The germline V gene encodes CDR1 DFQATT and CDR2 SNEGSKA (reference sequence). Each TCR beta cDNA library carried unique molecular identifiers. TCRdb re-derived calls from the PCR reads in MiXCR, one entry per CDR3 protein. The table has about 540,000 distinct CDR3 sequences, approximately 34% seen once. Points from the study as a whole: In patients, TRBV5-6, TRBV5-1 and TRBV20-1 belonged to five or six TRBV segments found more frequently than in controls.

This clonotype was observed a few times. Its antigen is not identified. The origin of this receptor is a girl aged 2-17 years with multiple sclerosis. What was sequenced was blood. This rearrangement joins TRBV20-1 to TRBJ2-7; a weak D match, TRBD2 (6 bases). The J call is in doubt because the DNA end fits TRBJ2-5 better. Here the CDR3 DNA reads TGCAGTGCTGTAGTGGCTAGCGTGGGGGAGACCCAGTACTTC. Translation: CSAVVASVGETQYF.